Listed below are T cell receptor beta chains from one sample, sequenced in a study of CD8 T cells in Susac syndrome. MiXCR, applied by TCRdb to the immunoSEQ multiplex PCR reads, yields one record per CDR3 protein. The profile shows about 130,000 distinct CDR3 sequences, around nine tenths of them singletons. The sequencing sample was made of CD8+ T cells from PBMCs. The receptors were gathered from a human donor with multiple sclerosis. The CDR3 runs from the conserved cysteine through the conserved F or W. D genes are given only for firm matches. Clone size is not always given. Where it is, it says once, few, many or a class for expanded clones.

J gene,V gene,D gene,clone size,CDR3 length,CDR3 protein,CDR3 DNA
TRBJ2-3,TRBV29-1,-,-,13,CSAHSEGPDTQYF,TGCAGCGCCCATTCCGAGGGGCCAGATACGCAGTATTTT
TRBJ2-7,TRBV19,-,-,13,CASQGERAYEQYF,TGTGCCAGTCAGGGAGAACGAGCCTACGAGCAGTACTTC
TRBJ2-5,TRBV20-1,-,-,15,CSARGEREVGETQYF,TGCAGTGCTAGGGGGGAGAGGGAGGTAGGAGAGACCCAGTACTTC
TRBJ2-1,TRBV7-2,-,once,16,CASSLRAGPFDDEQFF,TGTGCCAGCAGCTTAAGAGCGGGCCCCTTCGACGATGAGCAGTTCTTC
TRBJ1-1,TRBV7-9,-,-,12,CASSLAGGEAFF,TGTGCCAGCAGCTTAGCCGGGGGTGAAGCTTTCTTT
TRBJ2-4,TRBV11-2,-,-,11,CASSLINIQYF,TGTGCCAGCAGCTTGATAAACATTCAGTACTTC
TRBJ2-7,TRBV11-2,TRBD1,once,15,CASSTGQGTLREQYF,TGTGCCAGCAGCACAGGACAGGGGACATTACGCGAGCAGTACTTC
TRBJ2-6,TRBV6-5,-,-,15,CASSYSIAGANVLTF,TGTGCCAGCAGTTACTCGATCGCTGGGGCCAACGTCCTGACTTTC
TRBJ2-5,TRBV9,-,-,18,CASSVVSWARASQETQYF,TGTGCCAGCAGCGTAGTTTCGTGGGCCCGGGCGTCCCAAGAGACCCAGTACTTC
TRBJ2-7,TRBV13,TRBD2,-,13,CASSRRGVYEQYF,TGTGCCAGCAGCCGGCGGGGGGTATACGAGCAGTACTTC
TRBJ2-7,TRBV11-2,-,-,14,CASSLLPGPYEQYF,TGTGCCAGCAGCTTACTCCCCGGGCCCTACGAGCAGTACTTC
TRBJ1-4,TRBV28,-,few,11,CASSFGDRLFF,TGTGCCAGCAGTTTCGGGGATAGACTGTTTTTT
TRBJ1-2,TRBV29-1,-,-,11,CSVETLGGYTF,TGCAGCGTTGAAACCCTTGGGGGCTACACCTTC
TRBJ2-3,TRBV29-1,-,-,15,CSVHPNLLLEDTQYF,TGCAGCGTGCACCCTAACCTTCTTTTGGAGGATACGCAGTATTTT
TRBJ2-1,TRBV29-1,TRBD1,-,17,CSVEDPGQGARVNEQFF,TGCAGCGTTGAAGATCCAGGACAGGGGGCGAGGGTAAATGAGCAGTTCTTC
TRBJ2-5,TRBV13,-,-,11,CASREVETQYF,TGTGCCAGCAGGGAAGTGGAGACCCAGTACTTC
TRBJ1-2,TRBV6-1,-,-,13,CASSEEYNYGYTF,TGTGCCAGCAGTGAAGAATATAACTATGGCTACACCTTC
TRBJ2-5,TRBV7-2,TRBD1,-,16,CASSLLRQGARETQYF,TGTGCCAGCAGCTTACTGCGACAGGGGGCTCGAGAGACCCAGTACTTC
TRBJ1-1,TRBV11-2,-,-,13,CASSPPGYTEAFF,TGTGCCAGCAGCCCCCCCGGATACACTGAAGCTTTCTTT
TRBJ2-3,TRBV12-3/TRBV12-4,-,once,16,CASSSLLTGGTDTQYF,TGTGCCAGCAGTTCACTACTAACTGGGGGGACAGATACGCAGTATTTT
TRBJ2-1,TRBV28,-,-,14,CASSQAISRDEQFF,TGTGCCAGCAGTCAAGCCATTAGCAGGGATGAGCAGTTCTTC
TRBJ2-3,TRBV19,-,-,15,CASSIEGGSTDTQYF,TGTGCCAGTAGTATAGAAGGGGGGAGCACAGATACGCAGTATTTT
TRBJ2-7,TRBV4-2,TRBD2,once,14,CASSQDGGAYEQYF,TGTGCCAGCAGCCAAGATGGGGGGGCCTACGAGCAGTACTTC
TRBJ1-1,TRBV20-1,TRBD1,-,15,CSASYLAGGLTEAFF,TGCAGTGCTAGTTATTTAGCAGGGGGCCTCACTGAAGCTTTCTTT